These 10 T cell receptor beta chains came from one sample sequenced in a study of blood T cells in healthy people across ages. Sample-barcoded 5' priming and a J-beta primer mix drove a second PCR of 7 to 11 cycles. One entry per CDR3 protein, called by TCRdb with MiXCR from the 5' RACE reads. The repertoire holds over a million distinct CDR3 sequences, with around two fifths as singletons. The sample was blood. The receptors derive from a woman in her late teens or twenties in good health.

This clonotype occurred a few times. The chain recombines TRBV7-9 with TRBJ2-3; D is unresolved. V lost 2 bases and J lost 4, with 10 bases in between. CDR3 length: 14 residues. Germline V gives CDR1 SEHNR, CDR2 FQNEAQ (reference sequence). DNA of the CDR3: TGTGCCAGCAGCTTATCGGGTTCGCCAGATACGCAGTATTTT. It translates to CASSLSGSPDTQYF.

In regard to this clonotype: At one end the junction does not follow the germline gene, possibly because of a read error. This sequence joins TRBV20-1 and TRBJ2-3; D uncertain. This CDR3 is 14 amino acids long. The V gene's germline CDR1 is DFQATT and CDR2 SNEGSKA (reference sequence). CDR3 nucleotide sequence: TGCGGTGCTAGTTGGGATAGGAGCACAGATACGCAGTATTTT. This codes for CGASWDRSTDTQYF.

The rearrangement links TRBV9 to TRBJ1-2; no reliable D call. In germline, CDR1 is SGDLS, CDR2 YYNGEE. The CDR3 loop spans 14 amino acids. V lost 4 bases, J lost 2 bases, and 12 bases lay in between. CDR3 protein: CASSSYPMNYGYTF. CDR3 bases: TGTGCCAGCAGCTCATACCCTATGAACTATGGCTACACCTTC.

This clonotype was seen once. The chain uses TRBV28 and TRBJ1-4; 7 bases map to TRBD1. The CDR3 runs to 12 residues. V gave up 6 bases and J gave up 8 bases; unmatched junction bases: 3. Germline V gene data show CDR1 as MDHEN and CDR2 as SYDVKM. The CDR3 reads CASSWGQEKLFF. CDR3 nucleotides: TGTGCCAGCAGCTGGGGACAGGAAAAACTGTTTTTT.

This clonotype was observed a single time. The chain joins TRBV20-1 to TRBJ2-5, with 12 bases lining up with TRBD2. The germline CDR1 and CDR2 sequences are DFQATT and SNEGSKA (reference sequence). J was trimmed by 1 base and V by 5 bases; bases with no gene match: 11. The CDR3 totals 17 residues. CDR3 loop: CSAGGLAGKVSQETQYF. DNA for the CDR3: TGCAGTGCTGGCGGACTAGCGGGGAAGGTGAGCCAAGAGACCCAGTACTTC.

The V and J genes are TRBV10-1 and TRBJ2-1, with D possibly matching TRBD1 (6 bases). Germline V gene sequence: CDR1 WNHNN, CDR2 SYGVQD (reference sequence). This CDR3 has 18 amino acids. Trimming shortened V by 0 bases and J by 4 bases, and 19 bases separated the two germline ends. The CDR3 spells CASSESPLPGAIYNEQFF. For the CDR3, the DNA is TGCGCCAGCAGTGAGTCGCCGCTACCAGGGGCTATTTACAATGAGCAGTTCTTC.

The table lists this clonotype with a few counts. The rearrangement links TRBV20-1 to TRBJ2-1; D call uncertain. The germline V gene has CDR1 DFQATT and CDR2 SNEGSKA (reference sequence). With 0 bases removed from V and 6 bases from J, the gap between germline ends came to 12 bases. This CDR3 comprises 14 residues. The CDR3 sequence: CSARDPDRPNEQFF. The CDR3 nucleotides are TGCAGTGCTAGAGACCCGGACCGCCCCAATGAGCAGTTCTTC.

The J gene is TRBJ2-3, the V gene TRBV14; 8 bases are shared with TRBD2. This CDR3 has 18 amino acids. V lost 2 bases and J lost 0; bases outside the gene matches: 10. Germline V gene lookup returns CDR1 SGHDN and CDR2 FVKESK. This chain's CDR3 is CASSQRLAHDLSTDTQYF. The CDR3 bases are TGTGCCAGCAGCCAACGACTAGCGCACGACCTTAGCACAGATACGCAGTATTTT.

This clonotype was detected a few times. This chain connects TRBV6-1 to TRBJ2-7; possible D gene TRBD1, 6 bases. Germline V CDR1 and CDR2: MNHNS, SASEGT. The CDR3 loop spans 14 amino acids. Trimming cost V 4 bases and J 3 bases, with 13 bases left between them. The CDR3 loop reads CASSAGTQIYEQYF. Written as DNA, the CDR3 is TGTGCCAGCAGTGCCGGGACACAAATCTACGAGCAGTACTTC.

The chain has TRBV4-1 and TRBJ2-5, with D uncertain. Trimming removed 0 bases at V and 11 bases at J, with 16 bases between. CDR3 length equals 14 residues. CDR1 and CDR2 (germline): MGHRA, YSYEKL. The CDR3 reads CASSQDMRPDEQYF. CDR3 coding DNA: TGCGCCAGCAGCCAAGATATGCGGCCGGATGAGCAGTACTTC.